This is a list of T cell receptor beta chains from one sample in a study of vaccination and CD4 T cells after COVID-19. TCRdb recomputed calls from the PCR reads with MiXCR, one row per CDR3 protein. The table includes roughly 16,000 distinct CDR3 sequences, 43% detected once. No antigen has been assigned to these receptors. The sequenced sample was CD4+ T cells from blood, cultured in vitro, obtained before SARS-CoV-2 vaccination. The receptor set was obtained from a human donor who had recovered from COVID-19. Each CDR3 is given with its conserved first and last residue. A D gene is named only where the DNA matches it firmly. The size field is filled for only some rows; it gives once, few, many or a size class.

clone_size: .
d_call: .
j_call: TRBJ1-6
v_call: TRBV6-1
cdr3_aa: CASKRSSYNSPLHF
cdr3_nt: TGTGCCAGCAAAAGAAGCTCCTATAATTCACCCCTCCACTTT

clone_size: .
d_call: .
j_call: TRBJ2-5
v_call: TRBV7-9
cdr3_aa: CASSLELSVQETQYF
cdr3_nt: TGTGCCAGCAGCTTAGAGTTATCAGTCCAAGAGACCCAGTACTTC

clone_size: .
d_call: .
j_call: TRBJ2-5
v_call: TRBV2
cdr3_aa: CASGRDQGMETQYF
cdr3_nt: TGTGCCAGCGGCCGGGACCAGGGAATGGAGACCCAGTACTTC

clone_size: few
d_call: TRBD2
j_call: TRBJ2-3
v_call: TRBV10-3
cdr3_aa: CAISESLAGGPHTDTQYF
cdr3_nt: TGTGCCATCAGTGAGTCACTAGCGGGGGGGCCCCACACAGATACGCAGTATTTT

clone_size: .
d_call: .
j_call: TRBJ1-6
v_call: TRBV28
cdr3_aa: CASSLPPTRSSYNSPLHF
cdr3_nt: TGTGCCAGCAGTTTACCCCCGACACGCAGCTCCTATAATTCACCCCTCCACTTT

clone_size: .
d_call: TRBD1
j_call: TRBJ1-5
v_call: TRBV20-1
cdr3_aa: CSAIWGQGRNQPQHF
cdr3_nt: TGCAGTGCTATTTGGGGACAGGGAAGAAATCAGCCCCAGCATTTT

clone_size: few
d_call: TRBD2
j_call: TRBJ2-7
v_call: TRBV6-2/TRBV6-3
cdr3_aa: CASNPPGLAYEQYF
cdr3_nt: TGTGCCAGCAATCCCCCGGGACTAGCCTACGAGCAGTACTTC

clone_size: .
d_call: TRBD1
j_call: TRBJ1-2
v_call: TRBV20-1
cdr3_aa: CSARFGQGEYGYTF
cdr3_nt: TGCAGTGCTAGGTTTGGACAGGGTGAATATGGCTACACCTTC

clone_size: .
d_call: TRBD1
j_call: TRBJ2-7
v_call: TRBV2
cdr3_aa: CASSWDRATYEQYF
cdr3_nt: TGTGCCAGCAGCTGGGACAGGGCGACCTACGAGCAGTACTTC

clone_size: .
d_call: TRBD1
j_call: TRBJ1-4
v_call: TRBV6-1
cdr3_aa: CATKPGQGNEKLFF
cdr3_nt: TGTGCCACCAAACCGGGACAGGGAAACGAAAAACTGTTTTTT

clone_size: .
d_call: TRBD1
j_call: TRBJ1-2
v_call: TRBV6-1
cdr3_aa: CASSEGTGLGYTF
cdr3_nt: TGTGCCAGCAGTGAAGGGACAGGGTTGGGCTACACCTTC

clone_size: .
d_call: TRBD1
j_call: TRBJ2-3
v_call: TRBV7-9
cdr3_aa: CASSLYRTGGTDTQYF
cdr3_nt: TGTGCCAGCAGCTTATACCGGACAGGGGGGACAGATACGCAGTATTTT

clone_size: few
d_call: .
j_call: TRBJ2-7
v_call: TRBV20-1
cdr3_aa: CSARDSHSYEQYF
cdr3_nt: TGCAGTGCTAGAGATTCGCACTCCTACGAGCAGTACTTC

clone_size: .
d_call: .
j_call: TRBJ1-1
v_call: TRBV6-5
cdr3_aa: CASSWGGGMNTEAFF
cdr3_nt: TGTGCCAGCAGTTGGGGAGGGGGAATGAACACTGAAGCTTTCTTT

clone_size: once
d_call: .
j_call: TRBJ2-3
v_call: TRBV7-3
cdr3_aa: CASSLGGANTDTQYF
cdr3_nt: TGTGCCAGCAGCTTAGGGGGGGCTAACACAGATACGCAGTATTTT

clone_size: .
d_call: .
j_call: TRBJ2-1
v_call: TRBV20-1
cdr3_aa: CSAPGFFQNEQFF
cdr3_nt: TGCAGTGCCCCCGGTTTCTTTCAGAATGAGCAGTTCTTC

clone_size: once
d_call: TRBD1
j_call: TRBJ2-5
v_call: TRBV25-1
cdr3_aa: CASSAIDRDFAETQYF
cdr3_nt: TGTGCCAGCAGTGCGATCGACAGGGATTTCGCGGAGACCCAGTACTTC

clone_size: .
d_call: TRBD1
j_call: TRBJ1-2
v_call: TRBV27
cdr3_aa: CASSFLAGTGVMDGYTF
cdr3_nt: TGTGCCAGCAGTTTCCTCGCCGGGACAGGGGTTATGGATGGCTACACCTTC

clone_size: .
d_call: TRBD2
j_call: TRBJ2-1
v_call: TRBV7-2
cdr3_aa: CASSIQGLAMFF
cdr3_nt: TGTGCCAGCAGCATCCAGGGACTAGCCATGTTCTTC

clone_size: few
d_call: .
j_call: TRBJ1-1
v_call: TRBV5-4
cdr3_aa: CASSSAGPGNTEAFF
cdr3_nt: TGTGCCAGCAGCTCCGCGGGTCCCGGGAACACTGAAGCTTTCTTT

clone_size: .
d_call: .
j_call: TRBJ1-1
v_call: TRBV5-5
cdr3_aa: CASSRVVGTEAFF
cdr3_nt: TGTGCCAGCAGCCGCGTTGTGGGCACTGAAGCTTTCTTT

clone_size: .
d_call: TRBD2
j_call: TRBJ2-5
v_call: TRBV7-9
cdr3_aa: CASSLGASGAETQYF
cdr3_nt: TGTGCCAGCAGCTTAGGTGCTAGCGGGGCCGAGACCCAGTACTTC

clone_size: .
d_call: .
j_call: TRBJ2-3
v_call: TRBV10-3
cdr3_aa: CAISGSDTQYF
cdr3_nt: TGTGCCATCAGTGGCTCCGATACGCAGTATTTT

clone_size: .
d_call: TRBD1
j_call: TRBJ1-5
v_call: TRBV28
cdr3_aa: CASSLPGDRAHQPQHF
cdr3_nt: TGTGCCAGCAGTTTACCCGGGGACAGGGCTCATCAGCCCCAGCATTTT

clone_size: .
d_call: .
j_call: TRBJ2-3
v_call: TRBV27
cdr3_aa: CASSLGRHRHTDTQYF
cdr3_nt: TGTGCCAGCAGTTTAGGGAGACACAGACACACAGATACGCAGTATTTT

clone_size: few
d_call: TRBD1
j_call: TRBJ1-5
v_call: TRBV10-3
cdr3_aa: CAIKGDRAGNQPQHF
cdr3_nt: TGTGCCATCAAGGGCGACAGGGCAGGCAATCAGCCCCAGCATTTT

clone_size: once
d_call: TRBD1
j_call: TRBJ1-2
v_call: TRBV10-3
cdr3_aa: CAIRERQGNYGYTF
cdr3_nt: TGTGCCATCAGGGAACGACAGGGTAACTATGGCTACACCTTC